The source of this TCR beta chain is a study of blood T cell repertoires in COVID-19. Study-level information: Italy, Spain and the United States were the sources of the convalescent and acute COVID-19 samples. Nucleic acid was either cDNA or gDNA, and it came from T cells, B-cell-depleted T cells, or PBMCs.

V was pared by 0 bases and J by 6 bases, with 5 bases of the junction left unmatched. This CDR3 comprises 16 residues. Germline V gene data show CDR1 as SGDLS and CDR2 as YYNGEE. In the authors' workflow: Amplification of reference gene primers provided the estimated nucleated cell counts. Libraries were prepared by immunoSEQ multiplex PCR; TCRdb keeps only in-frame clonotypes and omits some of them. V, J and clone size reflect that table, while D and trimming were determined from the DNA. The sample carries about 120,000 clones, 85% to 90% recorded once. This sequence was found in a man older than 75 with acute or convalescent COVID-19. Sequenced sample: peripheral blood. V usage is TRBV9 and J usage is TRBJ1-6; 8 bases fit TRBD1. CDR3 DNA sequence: TGTGCCAGCAGCGTAGAGGGGGGGACAGGTAATTCACCCCTCCACTTT. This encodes CASSVEGGTGNSPLHF. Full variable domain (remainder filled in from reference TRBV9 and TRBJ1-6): DSGVTQTPKHLITATGQRVTLRCSPRSGDLSVYWYQQSLDQGLQFLIQYYNGEERAKGNILERFSAQQFPDLHSELNLSSLELGDSALYFCASSVEGGTGNSPLHFGNGTRLTVT.